The text below deals with one T cell receptor (beta chain). Its antigen is not identified. This record belongs to a study of Ad26.COV2.S vaccination and SARS-CoV-2 variants. Looking at the study overall: Each vaccinee took Ad26.COV2.S intramuscularly, once or twice 56 days apart.

The repertoire was sequenced with immunoSEQ multiplex PCR; TCRdb's copy has only in-frame clones and lacks some. In the table there are about 280,000 clones, approximately 87% of which are singletons. General study results and limits: The study found higher spike-specific TCR breadth in vaccine than placebo recipients.

Treatment given: some 20 received Ad26.COV2.S at low or high dose, single or two shots; 5 received placebo; per-sample allocation not given. Samples were taken on day 63 after the first vaccine or placebo injection. This CDR3 region has 15 residues. The V segment lost 4 bases and the J segment 4 bases; nucleotides outside the gene matches: 5. Per germline, CDR1 SGDLS and CDR2 YYNGEE. The sequences come from peripheral blood, collected in a trial of Ad26.COV2.S vaccine versus placebo. V usage is TRBV9 and J usage is TRBJ2-1; 10 bases agree with TRBD2. The source of this sequence is a person aged 18-60 years who received the Ad26.COV2.S COVID-19 vaccine or a placebo. The CDR3 loop reads CASSQSGGAYNEQFF. The DNA for the CDR3 is TGTGCCAGCAGCCAGAGCGGGGGGGCTTACAATGAGCAGTTCTTC.